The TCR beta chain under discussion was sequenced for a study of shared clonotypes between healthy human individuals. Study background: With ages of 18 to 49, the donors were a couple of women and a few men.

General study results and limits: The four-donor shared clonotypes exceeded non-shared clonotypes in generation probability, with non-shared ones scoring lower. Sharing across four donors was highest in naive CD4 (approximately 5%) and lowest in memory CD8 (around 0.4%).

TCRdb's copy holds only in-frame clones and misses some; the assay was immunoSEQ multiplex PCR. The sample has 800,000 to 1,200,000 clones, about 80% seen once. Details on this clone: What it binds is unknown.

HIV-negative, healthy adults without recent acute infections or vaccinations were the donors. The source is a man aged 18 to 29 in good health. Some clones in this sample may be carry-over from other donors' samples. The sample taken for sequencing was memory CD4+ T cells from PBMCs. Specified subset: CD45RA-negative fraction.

The CDR3 DNA is TGTGCCAGCAGCTTTACTAGCGGGAGCGATGAGCAGTTCTTC. Its protein is CASSFTSGSDEQFF. The chain is built from TRBV7-2 and TRBJ2-1, with 11 bases lining up with TRBD2. V shed 3 bases and J 8 bases; nucleotides not matched to a gene: 3. Germline V gives CDR1 SGHTA, CDR2 FQGNSA. This CDR3 contains 14 residues. Variable domain in full (rest from reference TRBV7-2 and TRBJ2-1): GAGVSQSPSNKVTEKGKDVELRCDPISGHTALYWYRQSLGQGLEFLIYFQGNSAPDKSGLPSDRFSAERTGGSVSTLTIQRTQQEDSAVYLCASSFTSGSDEQFFGPGTRLTVL.